Reported below is one T cell receptor beta chain. The sample comes from a study of blood T cell repertoires in COVID-19. Study-wide background: From T cells, B-cell-depleted T cells, or PBMCs came the material, which was cDNA or gDNA.

Here immunoSEQ multiplex PCR was the method, and the copy in TCRdb shows in-frame clones only, minus some. The table records around 450,000 clones, roughly nine tenths of them present only once. Self-reported history from a screening survey and questionnaire set each donor's cohort. V shed 5 bases and J shed 7 bases, with 11 bases lying between them. This CDR3 has 13 amino acids. The sample consisted of PBMCs or T cells enriched from blood (not recorded which). The chain couples TRBV12-3 or TRBV12-4 to TRBJ1-4, with a weak D call TRBD1 (6 bases). The TCR originated in a woman between 18 and 30 years old with acute COVID-19. This CDR3 reads CASSTGTPEKLFF. The CDR3 region has the DNA TGTGCCAGCAGTACCGGGACACCTGAAAAACTGTTTTTT.